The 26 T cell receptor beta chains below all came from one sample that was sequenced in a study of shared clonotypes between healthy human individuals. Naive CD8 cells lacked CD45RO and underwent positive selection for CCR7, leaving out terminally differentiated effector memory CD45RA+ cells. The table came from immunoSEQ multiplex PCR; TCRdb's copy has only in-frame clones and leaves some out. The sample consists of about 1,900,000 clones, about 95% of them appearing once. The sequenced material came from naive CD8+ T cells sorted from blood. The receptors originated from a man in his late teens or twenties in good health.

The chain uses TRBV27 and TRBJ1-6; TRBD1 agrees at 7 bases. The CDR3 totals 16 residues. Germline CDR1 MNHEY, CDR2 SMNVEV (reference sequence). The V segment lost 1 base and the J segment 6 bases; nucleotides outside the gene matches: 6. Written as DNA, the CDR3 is TGTGCCAGCAGTTTATGGGTCCCAGGGGGTAATTCACCCCTCCACTTT. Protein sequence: CASSLWVPGGNSPLHF.

The DNA for the CDR3 is TGCGCCAGCAGCTTGTGGGTGGGTCCAGATACGCAGTATTTT. It codes for CASSLWVGPDTQYF. The chain joins TRBV5-1 to TRBJ2-3; D is unresolved. The germline gives CDR1 SGHRS, CDR2 YFSETQ. Trimming shortened V by 1 base and J by 4 bases, and 10 bases separated the two germline ends. This CDR3 spans 14 amino acids.

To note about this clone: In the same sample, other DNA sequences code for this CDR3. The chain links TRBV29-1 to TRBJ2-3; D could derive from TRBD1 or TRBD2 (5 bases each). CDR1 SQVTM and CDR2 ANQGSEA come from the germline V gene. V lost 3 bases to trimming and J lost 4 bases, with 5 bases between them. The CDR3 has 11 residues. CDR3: CSVEGADTQYF. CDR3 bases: TGCAGCGTTGAGGGGGCAGATACGCAGTATTTT.

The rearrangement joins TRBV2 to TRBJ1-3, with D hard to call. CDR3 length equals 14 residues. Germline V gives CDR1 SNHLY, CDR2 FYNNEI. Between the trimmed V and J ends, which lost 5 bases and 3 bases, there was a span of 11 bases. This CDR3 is CASSPPNDGNTIYF. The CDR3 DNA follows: TGTGCCAGCAGTCCCCCCAACGATGGAAACACCATATATTTT.

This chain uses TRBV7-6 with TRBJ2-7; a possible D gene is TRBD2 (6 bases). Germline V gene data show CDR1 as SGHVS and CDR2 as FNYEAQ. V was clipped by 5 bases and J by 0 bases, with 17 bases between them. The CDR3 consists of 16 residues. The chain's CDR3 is CASSEGLGYGSYEQYF. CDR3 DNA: TGTGCCAGCAGCGAGGGACTCGGCTATGGCTCCTACGAGCAGTACTTC.

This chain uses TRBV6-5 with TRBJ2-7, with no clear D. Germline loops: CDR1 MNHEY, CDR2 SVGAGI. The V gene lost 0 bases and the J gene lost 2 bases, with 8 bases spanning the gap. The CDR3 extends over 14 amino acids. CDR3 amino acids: CASSYSERPYEQYF. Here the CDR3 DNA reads TGTGCCAGCAGTTACTCGGAGCGCCCCTACGAGCAGTACTTC.

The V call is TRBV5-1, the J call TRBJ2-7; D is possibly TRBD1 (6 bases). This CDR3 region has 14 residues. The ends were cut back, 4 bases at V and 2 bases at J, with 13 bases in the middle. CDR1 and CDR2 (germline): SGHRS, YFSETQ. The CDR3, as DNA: TGCGCCAGCAGCCCCCCAGGGGTCCCCTACGAGCAGTACTTC. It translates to CASSPPGVPYEQYF.

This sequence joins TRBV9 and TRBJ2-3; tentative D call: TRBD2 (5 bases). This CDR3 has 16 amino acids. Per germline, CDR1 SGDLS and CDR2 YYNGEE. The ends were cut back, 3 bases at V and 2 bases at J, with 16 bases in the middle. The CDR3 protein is CASSEVTTSITDTQYF. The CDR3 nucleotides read TGTGCCAGCAGCGAGGTGACTACCTCGATCACAGATACGCAGTATTTT.

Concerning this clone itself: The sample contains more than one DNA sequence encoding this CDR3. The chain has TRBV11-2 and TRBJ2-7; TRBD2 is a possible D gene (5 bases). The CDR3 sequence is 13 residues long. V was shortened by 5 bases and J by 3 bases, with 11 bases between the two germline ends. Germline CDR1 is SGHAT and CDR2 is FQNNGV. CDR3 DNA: TGTGCCAGCAGCCCTGGACTTAGCTACGAGCAGTACTTC. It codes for CASSPGLSYEQYF.

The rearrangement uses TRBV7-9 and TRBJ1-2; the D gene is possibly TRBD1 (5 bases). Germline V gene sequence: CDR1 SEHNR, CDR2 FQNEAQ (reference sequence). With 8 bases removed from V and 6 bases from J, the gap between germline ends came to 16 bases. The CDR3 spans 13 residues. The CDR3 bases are TGTGCCAGCGCCGGGGGGAGACCCAATGGCTACACCTTC. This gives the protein CASAGGRPNGYTF.

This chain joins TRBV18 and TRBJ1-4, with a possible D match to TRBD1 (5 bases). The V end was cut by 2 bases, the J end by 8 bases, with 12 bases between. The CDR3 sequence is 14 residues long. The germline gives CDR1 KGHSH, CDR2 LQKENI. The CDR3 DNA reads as TGTGCCAGCTCACCATACGGGGGAGGCGAAAAACTGTTTTTT. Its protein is CASSPYGGGEKLFF.

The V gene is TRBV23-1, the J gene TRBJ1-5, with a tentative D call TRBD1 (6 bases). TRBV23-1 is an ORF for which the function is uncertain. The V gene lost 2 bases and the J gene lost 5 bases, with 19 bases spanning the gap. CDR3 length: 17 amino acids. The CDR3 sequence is CASSQGQGPYLHQPQHF. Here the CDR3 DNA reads TGCGCCAGCAGTCAAGGCCAGGGGCCCTACCTCCATCAGCCCCAGCATTTT.

The CDR3 reads CASSLSPQVNQPQHF. The DNA of the CDR3 is TGTGCCAGCAGTTTATCGCCGCAGGTCAATCAGCCCCAGCATTTT. The V and J genes are TRBV27 and TRBJ1-5; unclear D gene. This CDR3 is 15 amino acids long. CDR1 and CDR2 from the germline V gene are MNHEY and SMNVEV (reference sequence). V was trimmed by 0 bases and J by 3 bases, leaving 9 bases between them.

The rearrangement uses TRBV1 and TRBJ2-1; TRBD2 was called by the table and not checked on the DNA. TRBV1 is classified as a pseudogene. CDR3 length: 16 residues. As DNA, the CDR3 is TGCACCAGCAGCCATAGACTAGCGGGGGGGTACAATGAGCAGTTCTTC. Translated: CTSSHRLAGGYNEQFF.

CDR3 sequence: CASSAHPGITNEKLFF. The DNA for the CDR3 is TGTGCCAGCAGCGCACACCCGGGGATAACTAATGAAAAACTGTTTTTT. The V gene is TRBV11-2, the J gene TRBJ1-4; D call uncertain. The CDR3 has 16 residues. Germline V gene sequence: CDR1 SGHAT, CDR2 FQNNGV. V was pared by 5 bases and J by 1 base, with 14 bases between.

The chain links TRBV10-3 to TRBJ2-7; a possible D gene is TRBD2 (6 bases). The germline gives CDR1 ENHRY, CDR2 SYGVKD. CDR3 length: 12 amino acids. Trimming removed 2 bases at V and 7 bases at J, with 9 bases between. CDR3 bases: TGTGCCATCAGTGAGGGGGCGGGGGAGCAGTACTTC. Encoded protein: CAISEGAGEQYF.

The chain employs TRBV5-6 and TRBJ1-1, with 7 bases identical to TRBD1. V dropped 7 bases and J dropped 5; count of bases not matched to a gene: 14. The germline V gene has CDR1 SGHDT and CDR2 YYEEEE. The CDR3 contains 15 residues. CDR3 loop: CASAANPRGGTEAFF. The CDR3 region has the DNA TGTGCCAGCGCAGCTAATCCCAGGGGGGGAACTGAAGCTTTCTTT.

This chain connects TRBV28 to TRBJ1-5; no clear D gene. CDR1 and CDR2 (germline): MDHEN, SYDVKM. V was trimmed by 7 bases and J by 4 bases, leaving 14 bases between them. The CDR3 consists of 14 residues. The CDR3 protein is CASNGMTPNQPQHF. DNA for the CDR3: TGTGCCAGCAACGGAATGACTCCTAATCAGCCCCAGCATTTT.

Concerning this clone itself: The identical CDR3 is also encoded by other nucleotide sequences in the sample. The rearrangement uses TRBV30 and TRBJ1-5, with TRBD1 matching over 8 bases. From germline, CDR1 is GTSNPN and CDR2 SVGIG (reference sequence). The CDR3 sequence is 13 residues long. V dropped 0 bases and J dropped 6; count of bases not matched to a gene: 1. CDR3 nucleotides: TGTGCCTGGAGTGTACAGGGGGGTCAGCCCCAGCATTTT. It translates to CAWSVQGGQPQHF. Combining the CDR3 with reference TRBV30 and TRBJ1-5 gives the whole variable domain SQTIHQWPATLVQPVGSPLSLECTVEGTSNPNLYWYRQAAGRGLQLLFYSVGIGQISSEVPQNLSASRPQDRQFILSSKKLLLSDSGFYLCAWSVQGGQPQHFGDGTRLSIL.

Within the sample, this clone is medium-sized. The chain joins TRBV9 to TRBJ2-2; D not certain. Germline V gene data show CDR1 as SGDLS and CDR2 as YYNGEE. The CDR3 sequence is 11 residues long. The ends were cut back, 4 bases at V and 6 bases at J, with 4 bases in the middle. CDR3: CASSKAGELFF. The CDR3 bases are TGTGCCAGCAGCAAAGCCGGGGAGCTGTTTTTT. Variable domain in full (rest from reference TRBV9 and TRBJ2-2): DSGVTQTPKHLITATGQRVTLRCSPRSGDLSVYWYQQSLDQGLQFLIQYYNGEERAKGNILERFSAQQFPDLHSELNLSSLELGDSALYFCASSKAGELFFGEGSRLTVL.

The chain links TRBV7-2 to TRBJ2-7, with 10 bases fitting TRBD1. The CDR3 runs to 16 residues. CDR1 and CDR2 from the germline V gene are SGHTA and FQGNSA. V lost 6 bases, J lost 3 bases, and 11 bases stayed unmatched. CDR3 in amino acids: CASSAKPGQGRYEQYF. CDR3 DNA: TGTGCCAGCAGTGCTAAGCCGGGACAGGGGCGCTACGAGCAGTACTTC.

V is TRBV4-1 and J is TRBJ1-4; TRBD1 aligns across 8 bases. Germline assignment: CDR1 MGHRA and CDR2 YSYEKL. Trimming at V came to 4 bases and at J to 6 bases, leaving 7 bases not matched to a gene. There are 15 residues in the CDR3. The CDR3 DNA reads TGCGCCAGCAGCCCGCCAACAGGGGGAGATGAAAAACTGTTTTTT. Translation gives CASSPPTGGDEKLFF.

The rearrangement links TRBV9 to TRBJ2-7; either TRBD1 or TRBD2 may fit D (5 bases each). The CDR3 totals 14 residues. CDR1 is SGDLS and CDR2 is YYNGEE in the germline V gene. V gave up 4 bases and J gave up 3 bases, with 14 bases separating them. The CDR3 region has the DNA TGTGCCAGCAGCTTCGGGACGTCCAACTACGAGCAGTACTTC. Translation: CASSFGTSNYEQYF.

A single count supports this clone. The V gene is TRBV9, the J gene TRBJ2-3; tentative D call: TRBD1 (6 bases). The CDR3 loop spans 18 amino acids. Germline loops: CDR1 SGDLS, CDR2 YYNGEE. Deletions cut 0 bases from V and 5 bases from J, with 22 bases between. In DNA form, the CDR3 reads TGTGCCAGCAGCGTAGATCGGGCCACAGGGCTAATAGGAGATACGCAGTATTTT. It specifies CASSVDRATGLIGDTQYF. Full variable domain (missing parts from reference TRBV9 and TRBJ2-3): DSGVTQTPKHLITATGQRVTLRCSPRSGDLSVYWYQQSLDQGLQFLIQYYNGEERAKGNILERFSAQQFPDLHSELNLSSLELGDSALYFCASSVDRATGLIGDTQYFGPGTRLTVL.

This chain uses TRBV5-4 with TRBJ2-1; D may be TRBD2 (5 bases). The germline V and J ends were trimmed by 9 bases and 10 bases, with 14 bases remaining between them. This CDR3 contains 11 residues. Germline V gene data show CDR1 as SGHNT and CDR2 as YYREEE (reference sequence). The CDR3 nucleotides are TGTGCCACCCGAGCGGACTCGGAGCAGTTCTTC. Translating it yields CATRADSEQFF.

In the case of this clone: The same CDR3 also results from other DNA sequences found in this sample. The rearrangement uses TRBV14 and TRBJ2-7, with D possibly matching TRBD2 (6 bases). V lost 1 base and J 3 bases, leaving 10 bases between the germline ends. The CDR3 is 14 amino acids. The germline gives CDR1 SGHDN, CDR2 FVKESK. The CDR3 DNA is TGTGCCAGCAGCCAAGGTGTGGGGGGCTACGAGCAGTACTTC. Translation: CASSQGVGGYEQYF.